This T cell receptor (beta chain) was identified in a study of blood T cell repertoires in COVID-19. In the study overall: There were acute and convalescent COVID-19 samples, and they came from the United States, Italy and Spain. The cDNA or gDNA used as material had been derived from T cells, B-cell-depleted T cells, or PBMCs.

Original processing notes: By means of reference gene primer amplification, nucleated cell counts were estimated. Clones were read by immunoSEQ multiplex PCR, and TCRdb kept only the in-frame ones, dropping some. For V, J and clone size, that table is used; D and trimming come from the DNA. Of about 100,000 clones listed, 88% are singletons. Trimming left V 2 bases short and J 4 bases short, with 10 bases between. Germline V lookup: CDR1 SGHRS, CDR2 YFSETQ. This CDR3 spans 14 amino acids. The sequenced sample was peripheral blood. The chain employs TRBV5-1 and TRBJ2-1, with D tentatively TRBD2 (5 bases). This clonotype was sampled from a human donor in a cohort sampled during active COVID-19. The CDR3 DNA reads TGCGCCAGCAGCTTCGACGGAGGATACAATGAGCAGTTCTTC. Protein sequence: CASSFDGGYNEQFF.